The next 18 T cell receptor beta chains were all read from a single sample in a study of cytomegalovirus exposure and HLA in healthy donors. The PCR employed 60 Vbeta primers together with 13 Jbeta primers. Method: immunoSEQ multiplex PCR; TCRdb's copy keeps in-frame clones and lacks some. The sample has about 190,000 clones, approximately 80% seen once. The sample taken for sequencing was PBMCs. All receptors come from a woman between 25 and 40 years old in good health and CMV-seronegative.

The chain combines TRBV5-1 with TRBJ2-5; 9 bases match TRBD1. J gave up 1 base and V 7 bases, and 5 bases lay outside the gene matches. The length of the CDR3 is 14 residues. CDR1 SGHRS and CDR2 YFSETQ come from the germline V gene. This CDR3 reads CASYRDRVQETQYF. The CDR3 DNA is TGCGCCAGCTACCGGGACAGGGTCCAAGAGACCCAGTACTTC.

Worth noting for this clone: Other DNA sequences of this sample code for an identical CDR3. The chain uses TRBV4-1 and TRBJ2-3, with 12 bases fitting TRBD2. This CDR3 is 17 amino acids long. J gave up 1 base and V 0 bases, and 2 bases lay outside the gene matches. CDR1 is MGHRA, CDR2 YSYEKL, per germline. The CDR3 DNA reads TGCGCCAGCAGCCAAGATCGACTAGCGGGAGGCACAGATACGCAGTATTTT. The encoded protein is CASSQDRLAGGTDTQYF.

The chain links TRBV11-2 to TRBJ1-2; 8 bases are shared with TRBD1. The CDR3 has 15 residues. V lost 5 bases, J lost 6 bases, and 11 bases stayed unmatched. The germline gives CDR1 SGHAT, CDR2 FQNNGV. CDR3 DNA: TGTGCCAGCAGCCGGAATCCACAGACAGGGGATGGCTACACCTTC. This gives the protein CASSRNPQTGDGYTF. The entire variable domain, with the rest obtained from reference TRBV11-2 and TRBJ1-2, is as follows: EAGVAQSPRYKIIEKRQSVAFWCNPISGHATLYWYQQILGQGPKLLIQFQNNGVVDDSQLPKDRFSAERLKGVDSTLKIQPAKLEDSAVYLCASSRNPQTGDGYTFGSGTRLTVV.

This clone has just a few counts. The CDR3 sequence: CASSRGGGNQPQHF. CDR3 bases: TGTGCCAGCAGCCGTGGCGGGGGAAATCAGCCCCAGCATTTT. V is TRBV7-6 and J is TRBJ1-5, with a weak D call TRBD1 (5 bases). Trimming removed 5 bases from V and 4 bases from J, with 12 bases in between. Germline V gives CDR1 SGHVS, CDR2 FNYEAQ. The CDR3 covers 14 residues.

This clone turned up a few times. The chain recombines TRBV7-6 with TRBJ2-3, with D perhaps matching TRBD2 (5 bases). The germline V and J ends were trimmed by 6 bases and 4 bases, with 11 bases remaining between them. The CDR3 has 13 residues. The germline V gene encodes CDR1 SGHVS and CDR2 FNYEAQ. For the CDR3, the DNA is TGTGCCAGCAGACCCGATAGCGCAGATACGCAGTATTTT. It is translated as CASRPDSADTQYF.

This chain links TRBV7-6 with TRBJ2-3, with D possibly TRBD2 on 6 matching bases. V was shortened by 1 base and J by 3 bases, with 14 bases between the two germline ends. CDR3 length: 16 amino acids. Per the germline V gene, CDR1 is SGHVS and CDR2 is FNYEAQ. The CDR3 bases are TGTGCCAGCAGCTTAGTTGGTGGCGGGGTTACAGATACGCAGTATTTT. Residues: CASSLVGGGVTDTQYF.

The chain carries TRBV5-1 and TRBJ2-5, with 8 bases matching TRBD1. This CDR3 comprises 18 residues. V shed 0 bases, J shed 2 bases, and the junction held 12 bases outside the gene matches. Germline CDR1 SGHRS, CDR2 YFSETQ. As DNA, the CDR3 is TGCGCCAGCAGCTTGGGGGCCCGGACAGGGACGCTTCAAGAGACCCAGTACTTC. Translating it yields CASSLGARTGTLQETQYF.

This clone occurred a few times. The chain recombines TRBV5-1 with TRBJ1-3; D is perhaps TRBD1 (5 bases). Deletions cut 7 bases from V and 4 bases from J, with 27 bases between. Germline CDR1 and CDR2: SGHRS and YFSETQ. The CDR3 is 18 amino acids. CDR3 nucleotides: TGCGCCAGCTTCTTATTGAGGCCCGGAGCCAAGGGGGGAAACACCATATATTTT. It translates to CASFLLRPGAKGGNTIYF.

J is TRBJ2-7 and V is TRBV7-8; TRBD2 aligns across 10 bases. The CDR3 has 16 residues. V lost 1 base to trimming and J lost 5 bases; unmatched junction nucleotides: 8. CDR1 and CDR2 from the germline V gene are SGHVS and FQNEAQ. The CDR3 sequence is CASSLDLAGDLNEQYF. Here the CDR3 DNA reads TGTGCCAGCAGCTTAGATCTAGCGGGAGATCTCAACGAGCAGTACTTC.

This rearrangement joins TRBV10-1 to TRBJ1-1; possibly TRBD1 for D (6 bases). The CDR3 has 12 residues. Germline values: CDR1 WNHNN, CDR2 SYGVQD (reference sequence). V lost 4 bases to trimming and J lost 7 bases, with 10 bases between them. CDR3 in DNA: TGCGCCAGCAGTGTTACAGGGTTTGAAGCTTTCTTT. This translates into CASSVTGFEAFF.

This chain connects TRBV4-1 to TRBJ1-2; 7 bases match TRBD1. This CDR3 has 15 residues. V trimming: 5 bases; J trimming: 3 bases; junction bases outside the gene matches: 9. The germline gives CDR1 MGHRA, CDR2 YSYEKL. The CDR3 is CASSTLNRGDYGYTF. CDR3 nucleotide sequence: TGCGCCAGCAGCACACTCAACAGGGGAGACTATGGCTACACCTTC.

The chain employs TRBV27 and TRBJ2-7, with 7 bases that match TRBD2. The CDR3 sequence is 13 residues long. Germline CDR1 reads MNHEY; CDR2 reads SMNVEV (reference sequence). With V trimmed by 3 bases and J by 2 bases, 1 base remained unmatched. The CDR3 is CASSFGTTYEQYF. The DNA of the CDR3 is TGTGCCAGCAGTTTCGGGACTACCTACGAGCAGTACTTC.

For the CDR3, the DNA is TGTGCCAGCAGTGCATTTCGGGGGGGAGAGACCCAGTACTTC. Protein product: CASSAFRGGETQYF. The chain combines TRBV6-5 with TRBJ2-5; TRBD2 matches 8 bases. Looked up from germline, CDR1 is MNHEY and CDR2 is SVGAGI. V lost 5 bases, J lost 4 bases, and 6 bases stayed unmatched. This CDR3 has 14 residues.

The V call is TRBV10-1, the J call TRBJ2-5; possibly TRBD2 for D (5 bases). Germline V gene sequence: CDR1 WNHNN, CDR2 SYGVQD (reference sequence). The CDR3 runs to 11 residues. Trimming pared 8 bases from V and 1 base from J, leaving 5 bases between. The CDR3 sequence is CASGLQETQYF. CDR3 nucleotide sequence: TGCGCCAGCGGACTCCAAGAGACCCAGTACTTC.

This clone was detected once. This chain uses TRBV19 with TRBJ1-4; D call uncertain. Per the germline V gene, CDR1 is LNHDA and CDR2 is SQIVND (reference sequence). The V gene lost 1 base and the J gene lost 8 bases, with 11 bases spanning the gap. CDR3 length: 14 amino acids. CDR3 region: CASSIVGRPEKLFF. CDR3 nucleotide sequence: TGTGCCAGTAGTATAGTCGGCAGGCCAGAAAAACTGTTTTTT.

This clone was found once. The chain has TRBV4-3 and TRBJ2-5; 12 nucleotides match TRBD2. The J call could be wrong; TRBJ2-7 is a better fit for the DNA end. CDR3 length: 18 amino acids. From germline, CDR1 is LGHNA and CDR2 YSLEER. The CDR3 loop reads CASSQTLAGGLNHYEQYF. The CDR3 region has the DNA TGCGCCAGCAGCCAGACCCTAGCGGGAGGGCTAAACCACTACGAGCAGTACTTC.

The genes are TRBV5-1 and TRBJ1-2, with TRBD1 as a possible D gene (6 bases). The CDR3 extends over 17 amino acids. V was shortened by 4 bases and J by 5 bases, with 24 bases between the two germline ends. In germline, CDR1 is SGHRS, CDR2 YFSETQ. The CDR3 DNA reads as TGCGCCAGCAGCACCCAGATACCCCAACAGGGAAGGTATGGCTACACCTTC. Encoded protein: CASSTQIPQQGRYGYTF.

The chain uses TRBV6-1 and TRBJ1-1, with TRBD1 matching 12 bases. The V and J ends lost 3 bases and 0 bases, in that order; junction bases with no gene match: 2. The CDR3 spans 16 residues. CDR1 is MNHNS and CDR2 is SASEGT in the germline V gene. In DNA, the CDR3 is TGTGCCAGCAGTGAGGGACAGGGGGCTTTGAACACTGAAGCTTTCTTT. It specifies CASSEGQGALNTEAFF.